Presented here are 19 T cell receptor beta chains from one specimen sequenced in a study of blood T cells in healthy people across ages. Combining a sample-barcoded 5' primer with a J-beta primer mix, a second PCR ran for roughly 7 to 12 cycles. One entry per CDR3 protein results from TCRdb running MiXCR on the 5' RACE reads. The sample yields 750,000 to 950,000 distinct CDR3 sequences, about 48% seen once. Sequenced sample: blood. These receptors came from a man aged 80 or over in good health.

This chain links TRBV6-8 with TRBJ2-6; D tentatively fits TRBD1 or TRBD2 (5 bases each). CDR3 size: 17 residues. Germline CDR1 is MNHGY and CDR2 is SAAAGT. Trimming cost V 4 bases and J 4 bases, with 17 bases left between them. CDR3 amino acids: CASSCRDALGGANVLTF. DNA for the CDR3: TGTGCCAGCAGTTGCAGGGACGCGCTGGGGGGGGCCAACGTCCTGACTTTC.

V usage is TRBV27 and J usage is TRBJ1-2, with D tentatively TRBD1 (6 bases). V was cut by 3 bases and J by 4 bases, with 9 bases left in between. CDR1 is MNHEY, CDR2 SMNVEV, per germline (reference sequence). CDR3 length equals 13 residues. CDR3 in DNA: TGTGCCAGCAGTTTCGGGGGCTCCTATGGCTACACCTTC. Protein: CASSFGGSYGYTF.

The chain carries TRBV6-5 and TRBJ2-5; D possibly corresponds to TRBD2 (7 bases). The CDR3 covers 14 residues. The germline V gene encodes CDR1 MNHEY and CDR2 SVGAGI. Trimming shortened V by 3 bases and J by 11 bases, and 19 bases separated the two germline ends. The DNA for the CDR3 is TGTGCCAGCAGTTATCTCCTAGCGGAGGGGGAGCAGTACTTC. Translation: CASSYLLAEGEQYF.

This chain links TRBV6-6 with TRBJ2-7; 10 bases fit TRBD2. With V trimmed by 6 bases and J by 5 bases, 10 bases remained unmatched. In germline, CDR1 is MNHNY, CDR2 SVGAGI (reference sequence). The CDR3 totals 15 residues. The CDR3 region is CASRPPLAGEDEQYF. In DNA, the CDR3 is TGTGCCAGCAGGCCCCCCCTAGCGGGAGAAGACGAGCAGTACTTC.

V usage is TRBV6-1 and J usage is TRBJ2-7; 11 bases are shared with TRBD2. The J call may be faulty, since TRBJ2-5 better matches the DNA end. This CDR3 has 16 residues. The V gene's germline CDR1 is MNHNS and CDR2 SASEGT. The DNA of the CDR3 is TGTGCCAGCAGTAGAATAGCGGGAGGGCCGTTGGAGACCCAGTACTTC. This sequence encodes CASSRIAGGPLETQYF.

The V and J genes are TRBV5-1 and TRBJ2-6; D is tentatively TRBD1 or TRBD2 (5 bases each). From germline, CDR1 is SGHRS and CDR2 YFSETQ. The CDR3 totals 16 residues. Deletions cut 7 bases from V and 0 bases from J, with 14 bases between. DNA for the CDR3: TGCGCCAGCGCTTGGGGGAATCACTCTGGGGCCAACGTCCTGACTTTC. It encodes CASAWGNHSGANVLTF.

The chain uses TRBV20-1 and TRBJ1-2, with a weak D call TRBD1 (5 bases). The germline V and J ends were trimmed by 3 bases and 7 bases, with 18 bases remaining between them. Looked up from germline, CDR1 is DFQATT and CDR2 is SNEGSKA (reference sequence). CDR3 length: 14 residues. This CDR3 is CSASRDSLQTGYTF. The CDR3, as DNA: TGCAGTGCTAGCCGGGACTCACTGCAGACTGGCTACACCTTC.

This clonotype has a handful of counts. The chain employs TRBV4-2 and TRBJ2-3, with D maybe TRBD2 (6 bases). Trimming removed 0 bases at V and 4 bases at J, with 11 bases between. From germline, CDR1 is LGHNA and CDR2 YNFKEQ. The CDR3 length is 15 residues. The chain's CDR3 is CASSQESGRADTQYF. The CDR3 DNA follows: TGTGCCAGCAGCCAAGAGAGCGGGCGGGCAGATACGCAGTATTTT.

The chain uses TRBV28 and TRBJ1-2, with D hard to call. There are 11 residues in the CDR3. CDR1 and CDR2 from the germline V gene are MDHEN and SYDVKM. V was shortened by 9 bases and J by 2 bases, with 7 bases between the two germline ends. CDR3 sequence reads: CASTENYGYTF. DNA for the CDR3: TGTGCCAGTACGGAGAACTATGGCTACACCTTC.

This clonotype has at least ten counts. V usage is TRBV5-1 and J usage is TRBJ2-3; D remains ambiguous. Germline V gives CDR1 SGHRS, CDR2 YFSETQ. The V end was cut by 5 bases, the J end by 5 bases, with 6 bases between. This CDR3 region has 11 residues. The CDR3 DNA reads TGCGCCAGCAGGATCGTAGATACGCAGTATTTT. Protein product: CASRIVDTQYF. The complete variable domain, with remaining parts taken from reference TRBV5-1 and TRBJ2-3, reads KAGVTQTPRYLIKTRGQQVTLSCSPISGHRSVSWYQQTPGQGLQFLFEYFSETQRNKGNFPGRFSGRQFSNSRSEMNVSTLELGDSALYLCASRIVDTQYFGPGTRLTVL.

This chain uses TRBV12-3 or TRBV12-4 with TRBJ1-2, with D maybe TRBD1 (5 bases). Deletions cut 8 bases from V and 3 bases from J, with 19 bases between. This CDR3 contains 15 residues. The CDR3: CASLSGAPGDYGYTF. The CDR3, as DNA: TGTGCCAGCCTTTCCGGGGCACCGGGAGACTATGGCTACACCTTC.

Written as DNA, the CDR3 is TGCGCCAGCAGCTTGGTTACAGAGAACACTGAAGCTTTCTTT. Residues: CASSLVTENTEAFF. The chain combines TRBV5-1 with TRBJ1-1; no clear D gene. The germline V and J ends were trimmed by 0 bases and 1 base, with 7 bases remaining between them. Germline V gene lookup returns CDR1 SGHRS and CDR2 YFSETQ. The CDR3 runs to 14 residues. The full variable domain, with the rest looked up from reference TRBV5-1 and TRBJ1-1, is KAGVTQTPRYLIKTRGQQVTLSCSPISGHRSVSWYQQTPGQGLQFLFEYFSETQRNKGNFPGRFSGRQFSNSRSEMNVSTLELGDSALYLCASSLVTENTEAFFGQGTRLTVV.

The CDR3 DNA is TGTGCCAGCAGCTTATGGGCGAAGGAGAACACTGAAGCTTTCTTT. It yields the protein CASSLWAKENTEAFF. This chain joins TRBV7-2 and TRBJ1-1; D call uncertain. V shed 2 bases and J shed 1 base, with 11 bases lying between them. This CDR3 contains 15 residues. Germline CDR1 reads SGHTA; CDR2 reads FQGNSA.

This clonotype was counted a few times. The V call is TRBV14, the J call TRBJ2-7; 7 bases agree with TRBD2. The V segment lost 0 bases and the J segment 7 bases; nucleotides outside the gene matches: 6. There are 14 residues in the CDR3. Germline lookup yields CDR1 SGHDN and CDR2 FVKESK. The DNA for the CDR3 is TGTGCCAGCAGCCAAGATAGCGGGTTAAGTGAGCAGTACTTC. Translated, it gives CASSQDSGLSEQYF.

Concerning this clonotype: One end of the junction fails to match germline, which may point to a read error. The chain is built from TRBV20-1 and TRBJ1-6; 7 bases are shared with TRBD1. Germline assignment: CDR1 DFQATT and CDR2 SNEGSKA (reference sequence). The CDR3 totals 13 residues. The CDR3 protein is CCAKTGTPDPLHF. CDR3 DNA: TGCTGTGCTAAGACAGGGACTCCGGACCCCCTCCACTTT.

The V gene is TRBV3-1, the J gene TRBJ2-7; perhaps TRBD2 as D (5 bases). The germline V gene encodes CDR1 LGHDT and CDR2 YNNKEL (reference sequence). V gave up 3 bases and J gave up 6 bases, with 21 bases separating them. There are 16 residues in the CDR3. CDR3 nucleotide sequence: TGTGCCAGCAGCCACTCGGCCGGACTCCCCGCCGCCGAGCAGTACTTC. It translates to CASSHSAGLPAAEQYF.

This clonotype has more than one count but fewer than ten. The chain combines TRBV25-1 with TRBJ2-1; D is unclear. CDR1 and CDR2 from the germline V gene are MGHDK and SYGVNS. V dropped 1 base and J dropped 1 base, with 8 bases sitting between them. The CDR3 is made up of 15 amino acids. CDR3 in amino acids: CASSESGGSYNEQFF. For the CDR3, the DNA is TGTGCCAGCAGTGAATCAGGTGGTTCCTACAATGAGCAGTTCTTC.

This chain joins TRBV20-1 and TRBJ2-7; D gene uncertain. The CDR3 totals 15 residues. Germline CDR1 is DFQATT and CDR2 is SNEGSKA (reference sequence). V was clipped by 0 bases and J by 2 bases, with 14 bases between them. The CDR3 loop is CSARDSTAAAYEQYF. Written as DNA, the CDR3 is TGCAGTGCTAGAGATAGCACGGCAGCAGCCTACGAGCAGTACTTC.

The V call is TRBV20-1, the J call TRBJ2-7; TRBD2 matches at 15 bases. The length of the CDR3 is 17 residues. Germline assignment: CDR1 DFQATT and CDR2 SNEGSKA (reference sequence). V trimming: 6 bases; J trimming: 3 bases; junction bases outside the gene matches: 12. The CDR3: CSAETGLAGGINYEQYF. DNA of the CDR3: TGCAGTGCAGAAACGGGACTAGCGGGGGGAATAAACTACGAGCAGTACTTC.